This TCR beta chain was identified in a study of CD8 T cells in ankylosing spondylitis. This clonotype appeared many times. Antigen specificity is unknown. Trimming removed 6 bases at V and 2 bases at J, with 13 bases between. The CDR3 has 14 residues. Germline CDR1 MGHRA, CDR2 YSYEKL. Findings and limits, study-wide: Ankylosing spondylitis blood seemed to carry a telltale TCR beta motif made of about 8 highly homologous variants. The authors reported significant enrichment of disease-linked clones in matched ankylosing spondylitis synovial fluid.

Molecular-barcoded quantitative 5'-RACE produced these TCR beta libraries. A single record per CDR3 protein comes from TCRdb applying MiXCR to the 5' RACE reads. There are 150,000 to 200,000 distinct CDR3 sequences in the sample; 18% occur only once, and around 4.1% lies in the top ten. The rearrangement links TRBV4-1 to TRBJ1-2, with D possibly TRBD1 on 5 matching bases. Sequenced material: blood, either unsorted or a sorted T cell fraction (not recorded which). The TCR sequence derives from a male donor under 30 with ankylosing spondylitis or in good health (not recorded which). CDR3 nucleotides: TGCGCCAGCAGGGAGGCAGGGCCAAACTATGGCTACACCTTC. Amino acids: CASREAGPNYGYTF.